This entry lists 32 T cell receptor beta chains sequenced from one sample in a study of blood T cell repertoires in COVID-19 (dated by TCRdb to about 2020). The library was generated by the immunoSEQ multiplex PCR assay. What TCRdb holds here is the immuneACCESS table cut down to in-frame rearrangements. Part of the clones is not present; checked against another copy, under half of the missing clones reflect an unresolved V gene, and the others are unexplained. The sample profile shows about 94,000 clones; 80% of them were found once. Of the sample, around 20% falls within the top ten clones. Sequenced material: peripheral blood. All receptors come from a human donor in a cohort sampled during active COVID-19.

The rearrangement uses TRBV3-1 (or the pseudogene TRBV3-2) and TRBJ1-5, with 9 bases that match TRBD1. CDR1 is LGHDT, CDR2 YNNKEL, per germline (reference sequence). V shed 5 bases and J 3 bases; nucleotides not matched to a gene: 5. The length of the CDR3 is 15 residues. The CDR3 here is CASSSGTGTNQPQHF. CDR3 DNA: TGTGCCAGCAGCTCAGGGACAGGGACCAATCAGCCCCAGCATTTT.

V and J are TRBV19 and TRBJ2-1; 9 nucleotides agree with TRBD1. Germline assignment: CDR1 LNHDA and CDR2 SQIVND (reference sequence). Trimming took 6 bases from V and 7 from J; bases not matched to a gene: 13. The CDR3 covers 16 residues. CDR3 sequence reads: CASSLTTGGFTNEQFF. CDR3 in DNA: TGTGCCAGTAGCCTGACGACAGGGGGGTTCACTAATGAGCAGTTCTTC.

The sample holds one count of this clone. The chain couples TRBV7-9 to TRBJ2-7; 8 nucleotides align to TRBD2. This CDR3 contains 16 residues. Germline CDR1 is SEHNR and CDR2 is FQNEAQ (reference sequence). V lost 3 bases, J lost 4 bases, and 11 bases stayed unmatched. This chain's CDR3 is CASSLVGSGSPYEQYF. The CDR3 DNA is TGTGCCAGCAGCTTGGTTGGGAGCGGGAGTCCATACGAGCAGTACTTC. Based on the CDR3 plus reference TRBV7-9 and TRBJ2-7, the full variable domain is DTGVSQNPRHKITKRGQNVTFRCDPISEHNRLYWYRQTLGQGPEFLTYFQNEAQLEKSRLLSDRFSAERPKGSFSTLEIQRTEQGDSAMYLCASSLVGSGSPYEQYFGPGTRLTVT.

The chain is built from TRBV7-9 and TRBJ2-1, with 9 positions matching TRBD1. Germline V gene data show CDR1 as SEHNR and CDR2 as FQNEAQ (reference sequence). The CDR3 runs 15 residues. With V trimmed by 4 bases and J by 4 bases, 5 bases remained unmatched. The CDR3 loop is CASSSTGGNYNEQFF. CDR3 coding DNA: TGTGCCAGCAGCTCGACAGGGGGAAATTACAATGAGCAGTTCTTC.

This sequence joins TRBV18 and TRBJ1-2, with D unresolved. Trimming removed 0 bases at V and 5 bases at J, with 10 bases between. In germline, CDR1 is KGHSH, CDR2 LQKENI. The CDR3 contains 14 residues. CDR3 DNA sequence: TGTGCCAGCTCACCACCGGTAGCGGATTATGGCTACACCTTC. This codes for CASSPPVADYGYTF.

This sequence joins TRBV7-9 and TRBJ2-1; D may be TRBD1 (5 bases). The CDR3 consists of 13 residues. Deletions cut 5 bases from V and 4 bases from J, with 9 bases between. Germline V gene data show CDR1 as SEHNR and CDR2 as FQNEAQ (reference sequence). The CDR3 protein is CASSVGQYNEQFF. The CDR3 DNA sequence: TGTGCCAGCAGCGTAGGACAATACAATGAGCAGTTCTTC.

This clone has a single count. The CDR3 DNA sequence: TGTGCCAGCAGCTTAGAAGGGGGCAACGGCTACACCTTC. The encoded protein is CASSLEGGNGYTF. The chain links TRBV7-9 to TRBJ1-2; TRBD1 matches 7 bases. Germline values: CDR1 SEHNR, CDR2 FQNEAQ (reference sequence). The CDR3 has 13 residues. Unmatched junction bases numbered 4, after V lost 1 base and J lost 8 bases. Supplemented by reference TRBV7-9 and TRBJ1-2, the full variable domain reads DTGVSQNPRHKITKRGQNVTFRCDPISEHNRLYWYRQTLGQGPEFLTYFQNEAQLEKSRLLSDRFSAERPKGSFSTLEIQRTEQGDSAMYLCASSLEGGNGYTFGSGTRLTVV.

The rearrangement uses TRBV5-1 and TRBJ2-5, with 11 bases lining up with TRBD1. CDR3 length: 15 residues. The V segment lost 0 bases and the J segment 5 bases; nucleotides outside the gene matches: 3. Germline V gene lookup returns CDR1 SGHRS and CDR2 YFSETQ. This CDR3 is CASSLGDRGVETQYF. In nucleotides, the CDR3 is TGCGCCAGCAGCTTGGGGGACAGGGGGGTCGAGACCCAGTACTTC.

The rearrangement joins TRBV2 to TRBJ2-7, with 7 positions matching TRBD1. Germline V gene data show CDR1 as SNHLY and CDR2 as FYNNEI. After removal of 6 bases from V and 2 bases from J, the junction contained 10 bases not matched to a gene. CDR3 length: 15 residues. The CDR3 sequence: CASRIQGFGAYEQYF. The DNA for the CDR3 is TGTGCCAGCAGGATACAGGGGTTTGGGGCCTACGAGCAGTACTTC.

The chain links TRBV11-2 to TRBJ1-6; TRBD1 aligns across 7 bases. This CDR3 has 13 amino acids. The V and J ends lost 5 bases and 8 bases, in that order; junction bases with no gene match: 3. Germline V gene lookup returns CDR1 SGHAT and CDR2 FQNNGV. CDR3 loop: CASSGTEDSPLHF. The DNA of the CDR3 is TGTGCCAGCAGCGGGACAGAGGATTCACCCCTCCACTTT.

This chain connects TRBV12-3 or TRBV12-4 to TRBJ2-7; D remains unclear. V was clipped by 8 bases and J by 12 bases, with 20 bases between them. There are 12 residues in the CDR3. The CDR3 protein is CASGRSRRVTYF. The CDR3 region has the DNA TGTGCCAGCGGCCGGAGTCGACGTGTCACGTACTTC.

This sequence joins TRBV10-2 and TRBJ2-7; 12 bases fit TRBD1. V lost 6 bases and J lost 0; bases outside the gene matches: 12. Germline-derived CDR1 and CDR2 are WSHSY and SAAADI. The CDR3 runs to 18 residues. CDR3 residues: CASSLHGTGGPFSYEQYF. The CDR3 DNA sequence: TGCGCCAGCAGCCTTCACGGGACAGGGGGCCCTTTCTCCTACGAGCAGTACTTC.

The chain recombines TRBV7-8 with TRBJ2-1; TRBD1 is a possible D gene (6 bases). The germline V gene encodes CDR1 SGHVS and CDR2 FQNEAQ. The CDR3 has 16 amino acids. The V end lost 1 base, the J end lost 6 bases, and 16 bases lay between the germline ends. The CDR3 bases are TGTGCCAGCAGCTTAGGTGGAAGGGGGAAAAGCAATGAGCAGTTCTTC. Translation: CASSLGGRGKSNEQFF.

The count of this clone is one. V and J are TRBV28 and TRBJ2-7, with TRBD2 as a possible D gene (5 bases). Germline CDR1 and CDR2: MDHEN and SYDVKM. The V and J ends lost 1 base and 5 bases respectively, with 12 bases between them. The CDR3 is made up of 14 amino acids. CDR3: CASSLSRSGNEQYF. CDR3 in DNA: TGTGCCAGCAGTTTATCGAGGTCGGGGAACGAGCAGTACTTC.

V and J are TRBV28 and TRBJ1-1, with D unclear. Germline-derived CDR1 and CDR2 are MDHEN and SYDVKM. With 3 bases removed from V and 6 bases from J, the gap between germline ends came to 17 bases. The CDR3 contains 15 residues. DNA for the CDR3: TGTGCCAGCAGTTTTTCCTCGGGGATCCCCCCTGAAGCTTTCTTT. Its protein product is CASSFSSGIPPEAFF.

This chain uses TRBV2 with TRBJ2-3, with 9 bases identical to TRBD2. In germline, CDR1 is SNHLY, CDR2 FYNNEI. The CDR3 sequence is 16 residues long. V was clipped by 4 bases and J by 0 bases; unmatched bases: 5. Here the CDR3 reads CASSVPGLASTDTQYF. The CDR3 nucleotides read TGTGCCAGCAGTGTCCCGGGACTAGCCAGCACAGATACGCAGTATTTT.

The chain is built from TRBV5-4 and TRBJ2-3, with a tentative D call TRBD2 (5 bases). The CDR3 runs to 13 residues. The germline V gene encodes CDR1 SGHNT and CDR2 YYREEE (reference sequence). With 0 bases removed from V and 4 bases from J, the gap between germline ends came to 6 bases. CDR3 nucleotide sequence: TGTGCCAGCAGCTTGGGGGGAGCAGATACGCAGTATTTT. As protein: CASSLGGADTQYF.

The rearrangement joins TRBV4-1 to TRBJ2-4; 11 bases line up with TRBD2. Germline lookup yields CDR1 MGHRA and CDR2 YSYEKL. With 2 bases clipped from V and 5 bases from J, the junction kept 5 bases outside the gene matches. This CDR3 region has 16 residues. In nucleotides, the CDR3 is TGCGCCAGCAGCCAACTAGCGGGAGGCGGGCAAAACATTCAGTACTTC. Protein product: CASSQLAGGGQNIQYF.

The chain links TRBV6-5 to TRBJ1-6; D is possibly TRBD1 (6 bases). Looked up from germline, CDR1 is MNHEY and CDR2 is SVGAGI. Deletions cut 4 bases from V and 10 bases from J, with 17 bases between. This CDR3 has 15 amino acids. DNA for the CDR3: TGTGCCAGCAGTTTTGGACAGAGTATTCGGTCACCCCTCCACTTT. Protein sequence: CASSFGQSIRSPLHF.

This chain connects TRBV15 to TRBJ2-7, with a possible D match to TRBD2 (5 bases). The V end was cut by 5 bases, the J end by 2 bases, with 10 bases between. Germline V gene sequence: CDR1 LNHNV, CDR2 YYDKDF (reference sequence). This CDR3 contains 13 residues. CDR3 sequence reads: CATSDAGTYEQYF. CDR3 nucleotides: TGTGCCACCAGCGATGCGGGTACCTACGAGCAGTACTTC.

The chain combines TRBV28 with TRBJ1-1; 7 bases fit TRBD1. The length of the CDR3 is 14 residues. Trimming cost V 4 bases and J 5 bases; bases outside gene matches: 7. CDR1 is MDHEN and CDR2 is SYDVKM in the germline V gene. CDR3 protein: CASSSQGTGTEAFF. In nucleotides, the CDR3 is TGTGCCAGCAGTTCACAGGGGACGGGGACTGAAGCTTTCTTT.

The chain joins TRBV10-2 to TRBJ2-7; no clear D gene. Trimming removed 3 bases from V and 5 bases from J, with 17 bases in between. This CDR3 is built from 15 residues. Germline loops: CDR1 WSHSY, CDR2 SAAADI. The CDR3 DNA reads TGCGCCAGCAGTGAAAAAGGCAGACTCCCCGACGAGCAGTACTTC. Protein: CASSEKGRLPDEQYF.

This clone was picked up one time. V is TRBV5-6 and J is TRBJ1-2; D is ambiguous. Trimming pared 2 bases from V and 7 bases from J, leaving 21 bases between. Germline-derived CDR1 and CDR2 are SGHDT and YYEEEE. The CDR3 consists of 16 residues. The CDR3 loop reads CASSFSGTPPVGGYTF. The CDR3 nucleotides are TGTGCCAGCAGCTTTTCGGGTACCCCTCCGGTCGGTGGCTACACCTTC.

The chain is built from TRBV7-7 and TRBJ2-3, with 8 bases aligning to TRBD2. Per germline, CDR1 SSHAT and CDR2 FNYEAQ (reference sequence). This CDR3 comprises 14 residues. The J segment lost 4 bases and the V segment lost 5 bases, leaving 5 bases of the junction unmatched. CDR3 sequence: CASSPRSGADTQYF. The CDR3 DNA sequence: TGTGCCAGCAGCCCTCGTAGCGGGGCAGATACGCAGTATTTT.

The chain recombines TRBV7-9 with TRBJ1-1, with D possibly matching TRBD1 (6 bases). Germline lookup yields CDR1 SEHNR and CDR2 FQNEAQ (reference sequence). Between the trimmed V and J ends, which lost 1 base and 9 bases, there was a span of 12 bases. CDR3 length: 13 amino acids. CDR3 amino acids: CASSLVGQGKAFF. CDR3 in DNA: TGTGCCAGCAGCTTAGTGGGGCAGGGGAAAGCTTTCTTT.

This chain's CDR3 is CASSLPGRIYEQYF. The CDR3 DNA reads as TGTGCCAGCAGCTTGCCTGGGAGGATCTACGAGCAGTACTTC. V usage is TRBV5-6 and J usage is TRBJ2-7; D might be TRBD2 (6 bases). This CDR3 has 14 residues. Germline CDR1 reads SGHDT; CDR2 reads YYEEEE. V shed 1 base and J shed 3 bases, with 11 bases lying between them.

The V gene is TRBV5-1, the J gene TRBJ2-5; no reliable D call. Per germline, CDR1 SGHRS and CDR2 YFSETQ. There are 13 residues in the CDR3. V was trimmed by 0 bases and J by 3 bases, leaving 6 bases between them. The CDR3 loop is CASSLDLKETQYF. DNA for the CDR3: TGCGCCAGCAGCTTGGACTTAAAAGAGACCCAGTACTTC.

The rearrangement joins TRBV3-1 (or the pseudogene TRBV3-2) to TRBJ1-2; a possible D gene is TRBD1 (5 bases). Germline-derived CDR1 and CDR2 are LGHDT and YNNKEL (reference sequence). With 2 bases removed from V and 11 bases from J, the gap between germline ends came to 12 bases. The CDR3 is 12 amino acids. DNA of the CDR3: TGTGCCAGCAGCCAATGGGGCTTCGAGTACACCTTC. This encodes CASSQWGFEYTF.

The J gene is TRBJ1-2, the V gene TRBV9; 7 bases match TRBD1. This CDR3 has 13 residues. J gave up 4 bases and V 3 bases, and 3 bases lay outside the gene matches. Germline CDR1 is SGDLS and CDR2 is YYNGEE. The CDR3 DNA follows: TGTGCCAGCAGCGACCGGGACAGCTATGGCTACACCTTC. As protein: CASSDRDSYGYTF.

This sequence joins TRBV7-2 and TRBJ1-1; tentative D call: TRBD1 (5 bases). The CDR3 length is 16 residues. Germline CDR1 and CDR2: SGHTA and FQGNSA. V was clipped by 0 bases and J by 0 bases, with 11 bases between them. The CDR3 bases are TGTGCCAGCAGCTTAGCCCAGGGCATCATGAACACTGAAGCTTTCTTT. Protein sequence: CASSLAQGIMNTEAFF.

The chain couples TRBV25-1 to TRBJ2-7, with D perhaps TRBD2 (6 bases). V was clipped by 8 bases and J by 6 bases, with 17 bases between them. The CDR3 totals 13 residues. Germline V gene sequence: CDR1 MGHDK, CDR2 SYGVNS. The DNA of the CDR3 is TGTGCCAGCGGTGGAGGGAGTCTGGGCGAGCAGTACTTC. Encoded protein: CASGGGSLGEQYF.

V is TRBV18 and J is TRBJ1-2; no clear D. Trimming took 2 bases from V and 2 from J, leaving 9 bases between them. Germline assignment: CDR1 KGHSH and CDR2 LQKENI. The CDR3 length is 14 residues. CDR3 region: CASSPANSNYGYTF. The CDR3 DNA sequence: TGTGCCAGCTCACCAGCGAACAGCAACTATGGCTACACCTTC.